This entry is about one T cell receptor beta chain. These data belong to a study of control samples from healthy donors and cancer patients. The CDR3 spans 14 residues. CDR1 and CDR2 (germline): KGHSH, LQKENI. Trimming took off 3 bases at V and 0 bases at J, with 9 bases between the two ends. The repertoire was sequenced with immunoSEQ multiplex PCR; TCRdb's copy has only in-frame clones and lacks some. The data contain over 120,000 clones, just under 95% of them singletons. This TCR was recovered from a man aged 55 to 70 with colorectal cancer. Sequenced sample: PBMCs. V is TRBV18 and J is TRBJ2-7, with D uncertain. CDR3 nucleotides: TGTGCCAGCTCACCCATCGGAGCCTCCTACGAGCAGTACTTC. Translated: CASSPIGASYEQYF. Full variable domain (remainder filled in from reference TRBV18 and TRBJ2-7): NAGVMQNPRHLVRRRGQEARLRCSPMKGHSHVYWYRQLPEEGLKFMVYLQKENIIDESGMPKERFSAEFPKEGPSILRIQQVVRGDSAAYFCASSPIGASYEQYFGPGTRLTVT.